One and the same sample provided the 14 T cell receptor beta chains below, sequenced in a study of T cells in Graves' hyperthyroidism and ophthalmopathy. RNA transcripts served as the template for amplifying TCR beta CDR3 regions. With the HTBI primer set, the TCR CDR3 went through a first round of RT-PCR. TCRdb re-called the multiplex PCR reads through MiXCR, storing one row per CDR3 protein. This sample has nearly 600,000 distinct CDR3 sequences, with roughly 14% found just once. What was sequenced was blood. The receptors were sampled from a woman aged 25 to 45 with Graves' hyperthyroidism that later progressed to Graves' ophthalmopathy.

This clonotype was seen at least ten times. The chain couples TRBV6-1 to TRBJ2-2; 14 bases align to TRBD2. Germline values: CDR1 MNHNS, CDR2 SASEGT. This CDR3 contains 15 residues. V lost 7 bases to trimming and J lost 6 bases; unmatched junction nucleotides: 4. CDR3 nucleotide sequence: TGTGCCAGCAAAGGGACTAGCGGGAGTTCCGGGGAGCTGTTTTTT. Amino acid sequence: CASKGTSGSSGELFF.

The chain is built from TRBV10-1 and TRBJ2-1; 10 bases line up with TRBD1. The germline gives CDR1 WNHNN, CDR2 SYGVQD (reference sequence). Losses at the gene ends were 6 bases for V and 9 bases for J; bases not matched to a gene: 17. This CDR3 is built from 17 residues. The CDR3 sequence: CASSTWYGDRGESEQFF. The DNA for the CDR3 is TGCGCCAGCAGCACCTGGTATGGGGACAGGGGTGAAAGTGAGCAGTTCTTC.

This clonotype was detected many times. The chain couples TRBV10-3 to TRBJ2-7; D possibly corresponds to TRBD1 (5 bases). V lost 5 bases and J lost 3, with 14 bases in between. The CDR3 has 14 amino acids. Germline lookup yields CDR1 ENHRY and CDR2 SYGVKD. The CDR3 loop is CAISNQGTLYEQYF. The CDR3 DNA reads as TGTGCCATCAGTAATCAGGGTACCCTCTACGAGCAGTACTTC.

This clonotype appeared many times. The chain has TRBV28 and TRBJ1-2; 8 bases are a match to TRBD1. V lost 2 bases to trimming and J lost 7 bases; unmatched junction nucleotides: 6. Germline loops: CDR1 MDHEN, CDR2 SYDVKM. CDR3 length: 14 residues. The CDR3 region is CASSLEGQAPGYTF. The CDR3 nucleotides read TGTGCCAGCAGTTTAGAGGGACAGGCACCTGGCTACACCTTC.

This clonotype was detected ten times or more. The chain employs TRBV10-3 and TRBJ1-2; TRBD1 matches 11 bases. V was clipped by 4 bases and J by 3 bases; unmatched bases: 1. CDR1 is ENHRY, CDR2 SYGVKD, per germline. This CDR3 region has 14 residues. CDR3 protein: CAISGTGGHYGYTF. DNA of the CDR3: TGTGCCATCAGTGGGACAGGGGGCCACTATGGCTACACCTTC.

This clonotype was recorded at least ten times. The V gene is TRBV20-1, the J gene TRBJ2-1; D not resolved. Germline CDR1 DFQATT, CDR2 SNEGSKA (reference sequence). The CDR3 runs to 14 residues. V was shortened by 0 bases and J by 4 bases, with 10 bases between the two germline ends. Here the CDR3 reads CSARDLSTYNEQFF. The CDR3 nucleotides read TGCAGTGCTAGAGATCTAAGCACGTACAATGAGCAGTTCTTC.

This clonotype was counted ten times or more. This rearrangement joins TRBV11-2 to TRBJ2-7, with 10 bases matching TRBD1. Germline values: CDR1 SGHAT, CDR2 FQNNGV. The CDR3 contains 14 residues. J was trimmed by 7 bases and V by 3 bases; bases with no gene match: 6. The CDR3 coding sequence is TGTGCCAGCAGCTTGGGACAGGGGTCTAGGGAGCAGTACTTC. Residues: CASSLGQGSREQYF.

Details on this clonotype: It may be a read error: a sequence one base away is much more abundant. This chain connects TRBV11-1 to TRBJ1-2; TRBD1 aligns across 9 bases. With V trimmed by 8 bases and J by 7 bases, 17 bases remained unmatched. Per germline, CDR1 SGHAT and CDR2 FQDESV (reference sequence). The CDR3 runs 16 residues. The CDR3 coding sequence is TGTGCCAGCCTAGAACGCAGGGACAGGGACCCTCTTGGCTACACCTTC. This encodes CASLERRDRDPLGYTF. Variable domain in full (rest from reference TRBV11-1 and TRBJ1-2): EAEVAQSPRYKITEKSQAVAFWCDPISGHATLYWYRQILGQGPELLVQFQDESVVDDSQLPKDRFSAERLKGVDSTLKIQPAELGDSAMYLCASLERRDRDPLGYTFGSGTRLTVV.

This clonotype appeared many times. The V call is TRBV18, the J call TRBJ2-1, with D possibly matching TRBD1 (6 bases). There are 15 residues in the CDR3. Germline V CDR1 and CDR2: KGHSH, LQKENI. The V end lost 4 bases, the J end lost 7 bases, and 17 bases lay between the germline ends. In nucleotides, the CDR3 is TGTGCCAGCTCACTGACTGGGGCCCAGGGGAATGAGCAGTTCTTC. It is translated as CASSLTGAQGNEQFF.

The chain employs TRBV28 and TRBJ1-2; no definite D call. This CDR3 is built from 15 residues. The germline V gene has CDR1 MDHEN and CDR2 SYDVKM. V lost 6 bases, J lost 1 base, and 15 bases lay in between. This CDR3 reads CASSPTHRLNYGYTF. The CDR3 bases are TGTGCCAGCAGCCCAACTCATAGACTTAACTATGGCTACACCTTC.

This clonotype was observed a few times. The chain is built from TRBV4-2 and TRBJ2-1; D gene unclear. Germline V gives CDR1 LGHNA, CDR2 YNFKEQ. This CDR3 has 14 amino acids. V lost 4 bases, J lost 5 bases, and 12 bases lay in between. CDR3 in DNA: TGTGCCAGCAGCCGCATAGGAAAGGACAATGAGCAGTTCTTC. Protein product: CASSRIGKDNEQFF.

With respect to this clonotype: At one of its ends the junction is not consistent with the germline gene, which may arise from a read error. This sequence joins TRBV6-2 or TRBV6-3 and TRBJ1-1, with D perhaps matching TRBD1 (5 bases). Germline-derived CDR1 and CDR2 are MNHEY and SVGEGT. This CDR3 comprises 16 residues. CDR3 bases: TGTGCCAGCAGTTTACTGGCAGTGGGGGGGATCACTGAGGCTTTCTTT. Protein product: CASSLLAVGGITEAFF.

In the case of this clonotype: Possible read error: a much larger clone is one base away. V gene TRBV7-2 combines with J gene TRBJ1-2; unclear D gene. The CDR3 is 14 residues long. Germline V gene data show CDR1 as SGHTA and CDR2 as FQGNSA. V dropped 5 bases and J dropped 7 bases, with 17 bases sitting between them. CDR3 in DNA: TGTGCCAGCAGCCTCGGGAGCGCCGGCCGTGGCTACACCTTC. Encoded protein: CASSLGSAGRGYTF.

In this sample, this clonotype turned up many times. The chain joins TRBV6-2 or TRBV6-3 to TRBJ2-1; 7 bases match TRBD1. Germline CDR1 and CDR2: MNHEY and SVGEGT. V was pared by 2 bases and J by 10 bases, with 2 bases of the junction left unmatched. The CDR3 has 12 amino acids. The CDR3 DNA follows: TGTGCCAGCAGTTACCAGGGGGACGAGCAGTTCTTC. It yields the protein CASSYQGDEQFF.